The 30 T cell receptor beta chains in this list originate from one sample, sequenced in a study of cytomegalovirus exposure and HLA in healthy donors. Both 60 Vbeta primers and 13 Jbeta primers went into the PCR. The table came from immunoSEQ multiplex PCR; TCRdb's copy has only in-frame clones and leaves some out. The sample lists 110,000 or so clones, nearly 70% seen once, with roughly 5.5% in the top ten. Sequencing was carried out using PBMCs. Receptors originate from a woman in her seventies in good health and CMV-seropositive.

The chain links TRBV11-2 to TRBJ2-3; 7 bases fit TRBD2. Trimming at V came to 5 bases and at J to 5 bases, leaving 1 base not matched to a gene. Germline V gene lookup returns CDR1 SGHAT and CDR2 FQNNGV. The CDR3 runs to 12 residues. CDR3 nucleotides: TGTGCCAGCAGCCCGGGGGGAGATACGCAGTATTTT. Translated: CASSPGGDTQYF.

The chain couples TRBV19 to TRBJ1-1, with D possibly TRBD1 on 5 matching bases. The germline V gene encodes CDR1 LNHDA and CDR2 SQIVND (reference sequence). V gave up 7 bases and J gave up 6 bases, with 24 bases separating them. The CDR3 is 16 amino acids. CDR3 protein: CASTLRGEISSPEAFF. Here the CDR3 DNA reads TGTGCCAGTACCCTGCGGGGGGAGATATCTTCCCCTGAAGCTTTCTTT.

The V gene is TRBV5-1, the J gene TRBJ1-1; TRBD1 might be the D (6 bases). The germline V gene encodes CDR1 SGHRS and CDR2 YFSETQ. Trimming took 1 base from V and 0 from J, leaving 13 bases between them. The CDR3 has 16 residues. The CDR3 reads CASSLSGQSMNTEAFF. As DNA, the CDR3 is TGCGCCAGCAGCTTGTCGGGACAAAGCATGAACACTGAAGCTTTCTTT.

The rearrangement joins TRBV21-1 to TRBJ1-2; TRBD1 was called by the table and not checked on the DNA. TRBV21-1 constitutes a pseudogene. This CDR3 is built from 20 residues. DNA for the CDR3: TGTGCCAGCAGCAAAGAGACAAAGAGACAGGGGGTAGAGAGGGACTATGGCTACACCTTC. Its protein product is CASSKETKRQGVERDYGYTF.

This rearrangement joins TRBV11-3 to TRBJ2-1; TRBD2 aligns across 7 bases. Per germline, CDR1 SGHNT and CDR2 YENEEA. The trim removed 4 bases at V and 1 base at J, leaving 1 base unmatched. CDR3 size: 14 residues. CDR3 amino acids: CASSSGGSYNEQFF. CDR3 DNA sequence: TGTGCCAGCAGCTCCGGGGGGTCCTACAATGAGCAGTTCTTC.

V and J are TRBV18 and TRBJ2-1; perhaps TRBD1 as D (5 bases). Germline CDR1 reads KGHSH; CDR2 reads LQKENI. The CDR3 sequence is 13 residues long. Trimming took 6 bases from V and 10 from J, leaving 16 bases between them. CDR3 region: CASSQGSLQEQFF. The CDR3 DNA reads TGTGCCAGCTCGCAGGGATCGTTACAGGAGCAGTTCTTC.

J is TRBJ1-4 and V is TRBV19; tentative D call: TRBD1 (5 bases). This CDR3 has 14 residues. Germline lookup yields CDR1 LNHDA and CDR2 SQIVND (reference sequence). V was pared by 7 bases and J by 7 bases, with 16 bases between. The CDR3, as DNA: TGTGCCAGTACGATCGGGCCAAGGGGTGAAAAACTGTTTTTT. Protein product: CASTIGPRGEKLFF.

The chain is built from TRBV18 and TRBJ2-3, with TRBD1 matching 10 bases. Trimming at V came to 5 bases and at J to 2 bases, leaving 4 bases not matched to a gene. In germline, CDR1 is KGHSH, CDR2 LQKENI. The length of the CDR3 is 15 residues. The CDR3 nucleotides are TGTGCCAGCTCAGCGGGACAGGGGAACACAGATACGCAGTATTTT. Its translation is CASSAGQGNTDTQYF. Supplemented by reference TRBV18 and TRBJ2-3, the full variable domain reads NAGVMQNPRHLVRRRGQEARLRCSPMKGHSHVYWYRQLPEEGLKFMVYLQKENIIDESGMPKERFSAEFPKEGPSILRIQQVVRGDSAAYFCASSAGQGNTDTQYFGPGTRLTVL.

This clone was seen just once. This sequence joins TRBV29-1 and TRBJ2-7, with D perhaps TRBD1 (6 bases). The CDR3 extends over 12 amino acids. V shed 4 bases and J shed 4 bases, with 11 bases lying between them. CDR1 SQVTM and CDR2 ANQGSEA come from the germline V gene. CDR3 sequence: CSVGETGYEQYF. In nucleotides, the CDR3 is TGCAGCGTTGGTGAGACAGGTTACGAGCAGTACTTC.

The chain carries TRBV7-2 and TRBJ1-5, with TRBD1 matching 8 bases. V was clipped by 0 bases and J by 4 bases; unmatched bases: 5. Germline V gene sequence: CDR1 SGHTA, CDR2 FQGNSA. The CDR3 totals 16 residues. The CDR3: CASSLAGGTGNQPQHF. The CDR3 DNA sequence: TGTGCCAGCAGCTTAGCGGGCGGGACAGGTAATCAGCCCCAGCATTTT.

This chain connects TRBV10-1 to TRBJ2-7, with 7 nucleotides matching TRBD1. V shed 2 bases and J 0 bases; nucleotides not matched to a gene: 13. The CDR3 runs to 18 residues. Germline V gene data show CDR1 as WNHNN and CDR2 as SYGVQD (reference sequence). CDR3 loop: CASSEPWATGASSYEQYF. CDR3 sequence (DNA): TGCGCCAGCAGTGAGCCATGGGCTACAGGGGCCAGCTCCTACGAGCAGTACTTC.

V is TRBV7-9 and J is TRBJ1-2, with 8 nucleotides matching TRBD1. The germline V gene encodes CDR1 SEHNR and CDR2 FQNEAQ (reference sequence). The CDR3 is made up of 13 amino acids. The ends lost 4 bases at V and 7 bases at J; junction bases unmatched: 5. The CDR3 here is CASSWQGAGGYTF. The CDR3 DNA follows: TGTGCCAGCAGCTGGCAGGGGGCAGGTGGCTACACCTTC.

This clone showed up many times. V usage is TRBV9 and J usage is TRBJ1-3; 11 bases align to TRBD1. The CDR3 length is 16 residues. Germline CDR1 is SGDLS and CDR2 is YYNGEE. V lost 0 bases and J lost 4; bases outside the gene matches: 3. The CDR3 sequence is CASSVEGTGGGNTIYF. CDR3 in DNA: TGTGCCAGCAGCGTAGAAGGGACAGGGGGAGGAAACACCATATATTTT.

The rearrangement joins TRBV29-1 to TRBJ2-1, with 9 bases that match TRBD1. After removal of 6 bases from V and 8 bases from J, the junction contained 14 bases not matched to a gene. This CDR3 region has 15 residues. CDR1 and CDR2 from the germline V gene are SQVTM and ANQGSEA. The CDR3 bases are TGCAGCGTAGGAGGGGGGACAGGGCTTTGGTATGAGCAGTTCTTC. Its protein is CSVGGGTGLWYEQFF.

Notes on this clone: An end of the junction differs from the germline gene, which may be a read error. The same CDR3 is also encoded by other DNA sequences in this sample. The gene calls are TRBV7-8 and TRBJ2-7; TRBD1 is a possible D gene (6 bases). The CDR3 is 13 residues long. Germline V gene lookup returns CDR1 SGHVS and CDR2 FQNEAQ. This chain's CDR3 is CASSLQGTNEQYF. CDR3 sequence (DNA): TGCGCCAGCAGCTTACAGGGTACGAACGAGCAGTACTTC.

This clone showed up just a few times. J is TRBJ1-4 and V is TRBV19; 7 nucleotides line up with TRBD1. Germline values: CDR1 LNHDA, CDR2 SQIVND (reference sequence). The CDR3 spans 16 residues. The V gene end was trimmed by 1 base and the J gene end by 7 bases; junction bases not matched to a gene: 9. The CDR3: CASSIGSRQGSEKLFF. CDR3 DNA sequence: TGTGCCAGTAGTATAGGGTCAAGACAGGGAAGTGAAAAACTGTTTTTT.

V usage is TRBV10-3 and J usage is TRBJ1-1; D call uncertain. The germline V gene encodes CDR1 ENHRY and CDR2 SYGVKD. This CDR3 spans 15 amino acids. V lost 3 bases and J lost 1, with 12 bases in between. The CDR3 DNA follows: TGTGCCATCAGTGAATATCAGGATTCGAACACTGAAGCTTTCTTT. Its protein product is CAISEYQDSNTEAFF.

The V and J genes are TRBV9 and TRBJ2-5; a possible D gene is TRBD2 (5 bases). This CDR3 comprises 15 residues. The germline CDR1 and CDR2 sequences are SGDLS and YYNGEE. Trimming stripped 2 bases from V and 5 bases from J, with 16 bases between. CDR3 nucleotides: TGTGCCAGCAGCGTGGGCACCTTGGACTGGGAGACCCAGTACTTC. Translating it yields CASSVGTLDWETQYF.

The chain uses TRBV30 and TRBJ2-5, with D possibly TRBD2 on 5 matching bases. Germline values: CDR1 GTSNPN, CDR2 SVGIG (reference sequence). Trimming took 6 bases from V and 4 from J, leaving 12 bases between them. This CDR3 contains 12 residues. The CDR3 bases are TGTGCCTGCGATAACGGAGGAGAGACCCAGTACTTC. This translates into CACDNGGETQYF.

The V call is TRBV30, the J call TRBJ2-3; possibly TRBD2 for D (7 bases). The V gene's germline CDR1 is GTSNPN and CDR2 SVGIG (reference sequence). Trimming removed 0 bases at V and 6 bases at J, with 13 bases between. This CDR3 has 14 residues. The CDR3 loop reads CAWSVRGPRDTQYF. In nucleotides, the CDR3 is TGTGCCTGGAGTGTGCGGGGGCCCCGTGATACGCAGTATTTT.

In this sample, this clone turned up a few times. The chain carries TRBV29-1 and TRBJ1-1, with a possible D match to TRBD1 (6 bases). Trimming removed 6 bases from V and 1 base from J, with 21 bases in between. CDR1 and CDR2 (germline): SQVTM, ANQGSEA. The CDR3 is 16 amino acids. The CDR3 coding sequence is TGCAGCGTCCCCAAGGGCTATACAGGGAGGAACACTGAAGCTTTCTTT. It yields the protein CSVPKGYTGRNTEAFF.

A few counts support this clone. V and J are TRBV7-6 and TRBJ1-1, with D maybe TRBD1 (6 bases). Per germline, CDR1 SGHVS and CDR2 FNYEAQ. Trimming removed 4 bases from V and 5 bases from J, with 11 bases in between. This CDR3 region has 13 residues. The DNA for the CDR3 is TGTGCCAGCAGCTCGGGACAAGCAACTGAAGCTTTCTTT. This encodes CASSSGQATEAFF.

This chain links TRBV4-2 with TRBJ1-1; TRBD1 agrees at 10 bases. The length of the CDR3 is 17 residues. The germline V gene has CDR1 LGHNA and CDR2 YNFKEQ. Trimming removed 2 bases from V and 1 base from J; junction bases left unmatched: 7. CDR3 coding DNA: TGTGCCAGCAGCCAAAGCGACAGGGGGCAAAAGAACACTGAAGCTTTCTTT. This codes for CASSQSDRGQKNTEAFF.

This chain joins TRBV5-6 and TRBJ2-1; 8 bases line up with TRBD2. CDR3 length: 12 residues. Germline CDR1 SGHDT, CDR2 YYEEEE. V was clipped by 0 bases and J by 14 bases; unmatched bases: 4. The CDR3: CASSLGGLAEFF. The CDR3 DNA is TGTGCCAGCAGCTTGGGCGGACTAGCCGAGTTCTTC.

The CDR3 nucleotides read TGCGCCAGCAGCCAACTACAGGGGGGCTCTGGCTACACCTTC. Its translation: CASSQLQGGSGYTF. The chain couples TRBV5-1 to TRBJ1-2, with TRBD1 identical over 8 bases. Germline values: CDR1 SGHRS, CDR2 YFSETQ. This CDR3 is built from 14 residues. V shed 4 bases, J shed 7 bases, and the junction held 9 bases outside the gene matches.

The gene calls are TRBV19 and TRBJ1-2, with D unresolved. Germline values: CDR1 LNHDA, CDR2 SQIVND (reference sequence). The CDR3 is made up of 15 amino acids. Trimming took off 0 bases at V and 4 bases at J, with 12 bases between the two ends. The CDR3 is CASSIDLSNSYGYTF. CDR3 coding DNA: TGTGCCAGTAGTATAGATCTAAGTAACAGCTATGGCTACACCTTC.

The genes are TRBV5-1 and TRBJ2-7, with 9 bases fitting TRBD2. Trimming at V came to 4 bases and at J to 2 bases, leaving 7 bases not matched to a gene. The CDR3 has 15 residues. Germline loops: CDR1 SGHRS, CDR2 YFSETQ. CDR3 sequence: CASSPIAGATYEQYF. The CDR3 DNA reads as TGCGCCAGCAGCCCAATAGCGGGGGCCACCTACGAGCAGTACTTC.

The chain recombines TRBV7-6 with TRBJ1-1; TRBD1 aligns across 7 bases. V was pared by 4 bases and J by 1 base, with 9 bases of the junction left unmatched. CDR3 size: 16 residues. Germline CDR1 and CDR2: SGHVS and FNYEAQ. As DNA, the CDR3 is TGTGCCAGCAGCTCCCTTTTCGGGACAGAGAACACTGAAGCTTTCTTT. This translates into CASSSLFGTENTEAFF. The full variable domain, completed using reference TRBV7-6 and TRBJ1-1, is GAGVSQSPRYKVTKRGQDVALRCDPISGHVSLYWYRQALGQGPEFLTYFNYEAQQDKSGLPNDRFSAERPEGSISTLTIQRTEQRDSAMYRCASSSLFGTENTEAFFGQGTRLTVV.

This sequence joins TRBV5-6 and TRBJ1-5; 9 positions match TRBD1. This CDR3 region has 14 residues. With V trimmed by 6 bases and J by 5 bases, 6 bases remained unmatched. Germline CDR1 SGHDT, CDR2 YYEEEE. CDR3 bases: TGTGCCAGCACACTACAGGGGGCGGATCAGCCCCAGCATTTT. Protein product: CASTLQGADQPQHF.

The chain joins TRBV2 to TRBJ1-5; D might be TRBD1 (5 bases). Germline CDR1 reads SNHLY; CDR2 reads FYNNEI. V was pared by 5 bases and J by 1 base, with 12 bases between. CDR3 length: 15 residues. CDR3 in amino acids: CASSTTGLSNQPQHF. The CDR3 DNA reads as TGTGCCAGCAGTACAACAGGTCTGAGCAATCAGCCCCAGCATTTT.